The T cell receptor (beta chain) described here comes from a study of T cells after yellow fever vaccination. TCRdb recomputed calls from the 5' RACE reads with MiXCR, one row per CDR3 protein. The sample lists some 220,000 distinct CDR3 sequences; about 3% were seen once. This clonotype was found a few times. Germline-derived CDR1 and CDR2 are KGHDR and SFDVKD. The length of the CDR3 is 14 residues. V shed 9 bases, J shed 2 bases, and the junction held 9 bases outside the gene matches. The receptor comes from a young man who received the YFV17D yellow fever vaccine. The sequencing used CD4+ T cells sorted from PBMCs, collected 10 days after the yellow fever booster vaccination. This sequence joins TRBV24-1 and TRBJ2-7, with 7 bases that match TRBD1. This CDR3 reads CATSPRDRPYEQYF. The CDR3 coding sequence is TGTGCCACCTCACCCCGGGACAGACCCTACGAGCAGTACTTC.